Sequencing of this TCR beta chain was carried out in a study of radiation and T cells in renal cell carcinoma. About the research overall: Nephrectomy followed 15 Gy stereotactic body radiation by 4 weeks. Study findings and constraints: Top tumor clonotypes rose in blood 2 weeks post-radiation, then contracted. Pretreatment tumor biopsies were lacking, so baseline clonotypes are unknown.

Time point reported: baseline pretreatment blood. Treatment in this sample: 15 Gy SBRT to primary tumor, nephrectomy 4 weeks later. Radiation-treated patients gave blood at baseline, week 2 and week 4. Germline loops: CDR1 SGHTA, CDR2 FQGNSA. V was trimmed by 5 bases and J by 3 bases, leaving 10 bases between them. This CDR3 is 13 amino acids long. Notes on this clone: Its cognate antigen is unknown.

Sequenced by immunoSEQ multiplex PCR; TCRdb stores in-frame clones only, minus some. The repertoire has 100,000 or so clones, 86% of them found once; the top ten carry 6.5% to 8.5%. The clonotype comes from a man aged 45-60 years with renal cell carcinoma. The chain employs TRBV7-2 and TRBJ1-1; D possibly corresponds to TRBD1 (5 bases). The source was blood, collected from a patient whose treatment included radiotherapy and nephrectomy. This CDR3 is CASSLGTDTEAFF. CDR3 DNA sequence: TGTGCCAGCAGCCTCGGGACGGACACTGAAGCTTTCTTT.